What follows are 9 T cell receptor beta chains derived from one specimen sequenced in a study of Ad26.COV2.S vaccination and SARS-CoV-2 variants. This table comes from immunoSEQ multiplex PCR, and its TCRdb copy is limited to in-frame clones, with some not included. The profile shows around 320,000 clones, around 86% of them singletons. The sample's treatment: approximately 18 received Ad26.COV2.S at low or high dose, single or two shots; a few received placebo; per-sample allocation not given. Repertoires come from day 63 after the first vaccine or placebo injection. The sequencing used peripheral blood, collected in a trial of Ad26.COV2.S vaccine versus placebo. These receptors came from a person aged 18-65 years who received the Ad26.COV2.S COVID-19 vaccine or a placebo.

The gene calls are TRBV27 and TRBJ1-2, with 7 bases matching TRBD1. CDR1 and CDR2 (germline): MNHEY, SMNVEV (reference sequence). This CDR3 contains 13 residues. The J segment lost 4 bases and the V segment lost 6 bases, leaving 5 bases of the junction unmatched. CDR3 in amino acids: CASSLDRTYGYTF. DNA for the CDR3: TGTGCCAGCAGCCTGGACAGGACCTATGGCTACACCTTC.

This chain uses TRBV19 with TRBJ1-5, with D tentatively TRBD1 (5 bases). V dropped 3 bases and J dropped 3 bases, with 9 bases sitting between them. This CDR3 has 14 residues. Germline CDR1 LNHDA, CDR2 SQIVND (reference sequence). The CDR3 DNA follows: TGTGCCAGTAGTATGAGACAGAACAATCAGCCCCAGCATTTT. It translates to CASSMRQNNQPQHF. The full variable domain, in which reference TRBV19 and TRBJ1-5 provide the parts outside the CDR3, is DGGITQSPKYLFRKEGQNVTLSCEQNLNHDAMYWYRQDPGQGLRLIYYSQIVNDFQKGDIAEGYSVSREKKESFPLTVTSAQKNPTAFYLCASSMRQNNQPQHFGDGTRLSIL.

The rearrangement uses TRBV20-1 and TRBJ1-2; D unclear. Germline values: CDR1 DFQATT, CDR2 SNEGSKA (reference sequence). The CDR3 runs 10 residues. Trimming cost V 5 bases and J 4 bases, with 5 bases left between them. CDR3 region: CSAHSYGYTF. CDR3 in DNA: TGCAGTGCTCACAGCTATGGCTACACCTTC.

CDR3: CASSQGAGANEQFF. The CDR3 DNA sequence: TGTGCCAGCAGCCAAGGAGCGGGGGCAAATGAGCAGTTCTTC. The chain couples TRBV14 to TRBJ2-1, with 8 bases identical to TRBD2. J lost 7 bases, V lost 1 base, and 3 bases had no gene match. Looked up from germline, CDR1 is SGHDN and CDR2 is FVKESK. This CDR3 has 14 residues.

The V gene is TRBV6-2 or TRBV6-3, the J gene TRBJ2-1; D call uncertain. Germline V gene lookup returns CDR1 MNHEY and CDR2 SVGEGT. The CDR3 totals 12 residues. The ends were cut back, 4 bases at V and 8 bases at J, with 9 bases in the middle. In DNA form, the CDR3 reads TGTGCCAGCAGTTCGGACGTTGATGAGCAGTTCTTC. Translation gives CASSSDVDEQFF.

This clone was recorded a few times. The chain uses TRBV7-2 and TRBJ1-1; D unclear. V gave up 5 bases and J gave up 8 bases, with 12 bases separating them. The CDR3 is 12 amino acids. CDR1 SGHTA and CDR2 FQGNSA come from the germline V gene. The CDR3 DNA sequence: TGTGCCAGCAGCCCCCGTGCCAGGGAAGCTTTCTTT. This sequence encodes CASSPRAREAFF.

The chain combines TRBV15 with TRBJ2-7, with TRBD2 identical over 13 bases. This CDR3 region has 19 residues. Germline V CDR1 and CDR2: LNHNV, YYDKDF (reference sequence). With V trimmed by 1 base and J by 0 bases, 9 bases remained unmatched. CDR3 nucleotide sequence: TGTGCCACCAGCAGAGCTCCGGGACTAGCGGGATGGAGCTCCTACGAGCAGTACTTC. The encoded protein is CATSRAPGLAGWSSYEQYF.

This chain uses TRBV2 with TRBJ2-1; tentatively, D is TRBD1 (5 bases). Germline values: CDR1 SNHLY, CDR2 FYNNEI. There are 15 residues in the CDR3. The V end lost 10 bases, the J end lost 0 bases, and 16 bases lay between the germline ends. The CDR3 protein is CATITGRNSYNEQFF. In nucleotides, the CDR3 is TGTGCCACCATCACAGGACGTAACTCCTACAATGAGCAGTTCTTC. The variable domain in full, completed from reference TRBV2 and TRBJ2-1, reads EPEVTQTPSHQVTQMGQEVILRCVPISNHLYFYWYRQILGQKVEFLVSFYNNEISEKSEIFDDQFSVERPDGSNFTLKIRSTKLEDSAMYFCATITGRNSYNEQFFGPGTRLTVL.

This clone was seen only a few times. V is TRBV18 and J is TRBJ1-4; TRBD1 might be the D (5 bases). Deletions cut 2 bases from V and 2 bases from J, with 18 bases between. The length of the CDR3 is 18 residues. Germline V gene data show CDR1 as KGHSH and CDR2 as LQKENI. Written as DNA, the CDR3 is TGTGCCAGCTCACCATTAGGGGCTTTCTCAGCGACTAATGAAAAACTGTTTTTT. As protein: CASSPLGAFSATNEKLFF.